This T cell receptor beta chain was recorded in a study of T-cell reconstitution after alpha-beta-depleted transplantation in children (dated by TCRdb to 2015 to 2016). For context, the study as a whole: The study quantitatively tracked T-cell immune reconstitution after TCRalphabeta/CD19-depleted allogeneic hematopoietic cell transplantation in children using TCR repertoire profiling.

What this sample's treatment or condition label stands for: allogeneic hematopoietic cell transplantation with graft depleted of TCRalphabeta T cells and CD19 B cells. Transplant recipients were children who received TCRalphabeta/CD19-depleted allogeneic hematopoietic cell grafts. A note on this clonotype: Its cognate antigen has yet to be identified. Base quality data are lacking; no much larger clone is found one base away.

The study at large found these results: The high TCRbeta diversity at day 60 in some patients was ascribed to recipient T cells and intrathymic progenitors that had survived conditioning. About two months after transplant, the apparently early recovery of alphabetaT-cell counts reportedly depended on just several hundred clones that had expanded rapidly and came from non-depleted graft cells. Hyperexpanded clone frequencies declined over subsequent months; after one year, T-cell counts and TCRbeta diversity were mostly attributed to newly produced T cells.

The method behind the library was PCR. The listed sequencing device is Illumina HiSeq 2500. TCR library preparation used molecular barcoding, with unique molecular identifiers applied to normalize quantification of the TCRbeta repertoire. In TCRdb, the public reads were trimmed at Q25 with fastp and aligned with MiXCR, with productive beta chains retained. Entries that share a CDR3 protein sequence are merged under the most common genes and DNA. Present in this sample are 100,000 to 120,000 distinct CDR3 sequences, 5.5% to 6.5% of which were seen just once. The ten largest clones represent roughly 23% of the sample. A distance of 15 bases separates the germline ends of V and J, which lose 5 bases and 5 bases respectively. The germline V gene provides CDR1 SNHLY and CDR2 FYNNEI. The CDR3, from cysteine to phenylalanine, totals 14 residues. Solely the CDR3 DNA is kept, with 42 bases framed from the first base.

This specimen was PBMCs, mostly from graft donor cells, taken 360 days after TCRalphabeta/CD19-depleted stem cell transplant. The V and J genes are TRBV2 and TRBJ1-2; there is no confident call for the D gene. The origin of this receptor is a male patient aged 2-10 years who had a stem cell transplant for acute lymphoblastic leukemia, so the T cells may come from the graft donor. Read as DNA, the sequence is TGTGCCAGCAGTCTACAGTCGGCAGAGTATGGCTACACCTTC. It translates as CASSLQSAEYGYTF.